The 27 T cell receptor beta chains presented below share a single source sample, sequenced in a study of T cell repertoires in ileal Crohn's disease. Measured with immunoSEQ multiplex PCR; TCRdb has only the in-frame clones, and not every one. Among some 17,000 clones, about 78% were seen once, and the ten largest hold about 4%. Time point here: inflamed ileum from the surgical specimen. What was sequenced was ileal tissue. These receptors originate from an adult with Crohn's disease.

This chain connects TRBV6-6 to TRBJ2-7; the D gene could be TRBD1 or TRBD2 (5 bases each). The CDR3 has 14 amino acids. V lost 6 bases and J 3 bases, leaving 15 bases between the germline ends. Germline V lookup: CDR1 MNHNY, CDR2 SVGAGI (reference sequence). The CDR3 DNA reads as TGTGCCAGCAGCCAAACCAGGGACGGCTACGAGCAGTACTTC. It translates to CASSQTRDGYEQYF.

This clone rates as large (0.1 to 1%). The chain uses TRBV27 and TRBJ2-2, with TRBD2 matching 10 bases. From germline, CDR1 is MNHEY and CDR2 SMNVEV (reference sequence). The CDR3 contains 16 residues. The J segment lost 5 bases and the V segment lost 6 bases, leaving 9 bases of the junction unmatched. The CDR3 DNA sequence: TGTGCCAGCAGAAAGCGGGGGGGCCGTATTACCGGGGAGCTGTTTTTT. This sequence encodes CASRKRGGRITGELFF.

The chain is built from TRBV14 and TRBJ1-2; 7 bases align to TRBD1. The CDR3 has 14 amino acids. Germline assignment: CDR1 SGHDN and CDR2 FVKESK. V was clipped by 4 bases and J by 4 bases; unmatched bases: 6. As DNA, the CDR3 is TGTGCCAGCAGCCTGGGACAGAAGAGCTATGGCTACACCTTC. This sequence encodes CASSLGQKSYGYTF.

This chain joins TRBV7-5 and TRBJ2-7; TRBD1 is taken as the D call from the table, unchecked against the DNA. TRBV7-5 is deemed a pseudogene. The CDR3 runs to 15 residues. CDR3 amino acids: CVRRTTGSASYEQYF. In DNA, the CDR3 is TGTGTCAGAAGGACGACAGGCAGCGCCTCCTACGAGCAGTACTTC.

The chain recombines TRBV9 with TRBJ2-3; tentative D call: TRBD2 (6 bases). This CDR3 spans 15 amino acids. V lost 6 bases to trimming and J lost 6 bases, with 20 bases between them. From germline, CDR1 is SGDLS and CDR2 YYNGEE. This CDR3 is CASTPLGGPPDTQYF. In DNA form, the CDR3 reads TGTGCCAGCACGCCCCTGGGAGGACCCCCGGATACGCAGTATTTT.

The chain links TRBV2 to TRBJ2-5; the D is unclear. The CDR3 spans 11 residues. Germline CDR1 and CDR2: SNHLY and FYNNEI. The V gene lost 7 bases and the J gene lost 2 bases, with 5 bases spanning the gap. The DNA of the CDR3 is TGTGCCAGCACTAATCAAGAGACCCAGTACTTC. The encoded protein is CASTNQETQYF.

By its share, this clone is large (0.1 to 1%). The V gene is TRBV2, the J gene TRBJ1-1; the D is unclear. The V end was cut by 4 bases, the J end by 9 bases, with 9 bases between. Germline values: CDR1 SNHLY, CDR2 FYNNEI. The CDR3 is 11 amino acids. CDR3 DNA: TGTGCCAGCAGTGTTGGTAGACAAGCTTTCTTT. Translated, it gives CASSVGRQAFF.

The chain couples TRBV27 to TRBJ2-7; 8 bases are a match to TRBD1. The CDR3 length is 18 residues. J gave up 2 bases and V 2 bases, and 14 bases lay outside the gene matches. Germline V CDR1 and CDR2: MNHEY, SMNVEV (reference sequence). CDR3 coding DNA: TGTGCCAGCAGTTTAGCCTTCCGGACAGGGAAGCGGACCTACGAGCAGTACTTC. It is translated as CASSLAFRTGKRTYEQYF.

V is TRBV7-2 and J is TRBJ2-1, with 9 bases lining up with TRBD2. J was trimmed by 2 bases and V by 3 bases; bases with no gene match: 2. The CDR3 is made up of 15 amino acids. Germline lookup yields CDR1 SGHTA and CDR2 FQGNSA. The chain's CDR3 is CASSFSGGAYNEQFF. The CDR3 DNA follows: TGTGCCAGCAGCTTTAGCGGGGGCGCCTACAATGAGCAGTTCTTC.

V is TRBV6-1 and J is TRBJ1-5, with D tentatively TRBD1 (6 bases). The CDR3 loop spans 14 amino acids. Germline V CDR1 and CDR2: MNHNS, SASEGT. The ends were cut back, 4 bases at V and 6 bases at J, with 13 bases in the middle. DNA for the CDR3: TGTGCCAGCAGTGTCGCAGGGGAAGGTCAGCCCCAGCATTTT. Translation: CASSVAGEGQPQHF.

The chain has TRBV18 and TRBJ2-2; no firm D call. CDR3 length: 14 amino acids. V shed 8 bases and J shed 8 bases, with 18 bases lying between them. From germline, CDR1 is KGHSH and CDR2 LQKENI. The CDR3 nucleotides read TGTGCCAGCCCCCGGACCGCCGATGCTGGGGAGCTGTTTTTT. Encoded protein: CASPRTADAGELFF.

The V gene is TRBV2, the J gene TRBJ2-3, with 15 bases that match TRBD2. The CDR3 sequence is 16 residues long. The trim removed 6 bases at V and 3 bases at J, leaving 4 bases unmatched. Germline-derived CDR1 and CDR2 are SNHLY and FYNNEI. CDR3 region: CASSNGLAGGTDTQYF. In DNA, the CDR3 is TGTGCCAGCAGCAATGGACTAGCGGGGGGGACAGATACGCAGTATTTT.

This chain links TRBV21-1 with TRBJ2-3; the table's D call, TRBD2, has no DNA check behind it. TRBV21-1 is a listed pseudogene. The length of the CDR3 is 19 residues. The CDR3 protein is CASSKCYVLAVGCTDTQYF. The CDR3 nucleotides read TGTGCCAGCAGCAAGTGTTACGTACTAGCGGTGGGTTGCACAGATACGCAGTATTTT.

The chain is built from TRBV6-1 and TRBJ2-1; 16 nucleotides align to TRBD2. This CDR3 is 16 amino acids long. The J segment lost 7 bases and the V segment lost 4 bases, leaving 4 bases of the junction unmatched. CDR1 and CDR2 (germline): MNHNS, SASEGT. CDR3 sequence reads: CASSGGTSGRGNEQFF. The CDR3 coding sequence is TGTGCCAGCAGTGGGGGGACTAGCGGGAGGGGTAATGAGCAGTTCTTC.

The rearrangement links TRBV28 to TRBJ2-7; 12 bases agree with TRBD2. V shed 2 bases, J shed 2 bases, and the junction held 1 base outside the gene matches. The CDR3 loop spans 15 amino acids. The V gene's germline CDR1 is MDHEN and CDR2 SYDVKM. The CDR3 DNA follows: TGTGCCAGCAGTTTACTAGCGGGAGGGCCCTACGAGCAGTACTTC. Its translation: CASSLLAGGPYEQYF.

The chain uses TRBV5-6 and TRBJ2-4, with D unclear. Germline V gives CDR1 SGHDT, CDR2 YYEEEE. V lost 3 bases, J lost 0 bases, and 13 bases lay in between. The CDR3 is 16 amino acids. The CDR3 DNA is TGTGCCAGCAGCTCACCTGAATCCTTAGCCAAAAACATTCAGTACTTC. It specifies CASSSPESLAKNIQYF.

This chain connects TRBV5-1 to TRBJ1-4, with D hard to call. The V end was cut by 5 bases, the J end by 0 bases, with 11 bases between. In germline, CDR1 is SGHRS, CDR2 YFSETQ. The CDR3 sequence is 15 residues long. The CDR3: CASRDSPATNEKLFF. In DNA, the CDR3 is TGCGCCAGCAGGGATAGTCCTGCAACTAATGAAAAACTGTTTTTT.

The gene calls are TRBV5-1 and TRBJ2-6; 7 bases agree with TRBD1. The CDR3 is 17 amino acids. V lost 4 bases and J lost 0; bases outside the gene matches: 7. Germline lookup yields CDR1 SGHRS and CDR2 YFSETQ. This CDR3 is CASSPQGTHSGANVLTF. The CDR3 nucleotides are TGCGCCAGCAGCCCACAGGGGACCCACTCTGGGGCCAACGTCCTGACTTTC.

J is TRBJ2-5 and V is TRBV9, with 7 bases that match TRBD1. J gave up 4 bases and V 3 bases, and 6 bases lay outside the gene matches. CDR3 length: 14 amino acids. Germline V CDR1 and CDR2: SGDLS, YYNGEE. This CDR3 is CASSGGTGVETQYF. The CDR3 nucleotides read TGTGCCAGCAGCGGGGGAACAGGGGTAGAGACCCAGTACTTC.

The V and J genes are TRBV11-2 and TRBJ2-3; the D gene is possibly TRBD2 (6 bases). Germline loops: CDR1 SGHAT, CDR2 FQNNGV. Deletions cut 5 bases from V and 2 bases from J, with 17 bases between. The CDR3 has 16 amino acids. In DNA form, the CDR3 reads TGTGCCAGCAGCCCTCATCCCGCGGGAAACACAGATACGCAGTATTTT. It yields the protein CASSPHPAGNTDTQYF.

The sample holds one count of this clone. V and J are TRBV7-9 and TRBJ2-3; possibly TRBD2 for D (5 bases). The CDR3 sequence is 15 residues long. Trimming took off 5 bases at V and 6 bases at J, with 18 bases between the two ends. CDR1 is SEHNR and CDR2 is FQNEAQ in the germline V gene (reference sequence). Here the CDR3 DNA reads TGTGCCAGCAGCCCCCAGAGGGAGTTGGGGGATACGCAGTATTTT. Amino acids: CASSPQRELGDTQYF.

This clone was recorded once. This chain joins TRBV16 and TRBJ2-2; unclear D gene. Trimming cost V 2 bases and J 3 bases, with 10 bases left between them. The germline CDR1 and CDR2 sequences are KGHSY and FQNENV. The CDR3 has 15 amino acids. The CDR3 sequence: CASSQGRVDTGELFF. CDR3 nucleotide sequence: TGTGCCAGCAGCCAAGGAAGGGTCGACACCGGGGAGCTGTTTTTT.

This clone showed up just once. The CDR3 region is CASSERLAGQETQYF. The CDR3 bases are TGTGCCAGCAGTGAGAGGCTAGCCGGGCAAGAGACCCAGTACTTC. This chain links TRBV2 with TRBJ2-5; D is perhaps TRBD2 (5 bases). Trimming took 3 bases from V and 2 from J, leaving 13 bases between them. The CDR3 has 15 amino acids. The germline V gene has CDR1 SNHLY and CDR2 FYNNEI.

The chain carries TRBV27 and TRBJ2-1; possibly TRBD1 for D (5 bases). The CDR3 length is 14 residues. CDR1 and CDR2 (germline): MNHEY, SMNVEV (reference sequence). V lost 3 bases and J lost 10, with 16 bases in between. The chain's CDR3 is CASSLRQGGREQFF. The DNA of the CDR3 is TGTGCCAGCAGTTTGCGGCAGGGTGGTAGGGAGCAGTTCTTC.

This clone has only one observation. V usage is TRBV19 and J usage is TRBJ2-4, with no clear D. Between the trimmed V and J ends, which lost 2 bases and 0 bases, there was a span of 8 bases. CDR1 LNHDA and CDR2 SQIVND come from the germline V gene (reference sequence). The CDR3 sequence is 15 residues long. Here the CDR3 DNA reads TGTGCCAGTAGTATATTGCAGGCAGCCAAAAACATTCAGTACTTC. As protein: CASSILQAAKNIQYF.

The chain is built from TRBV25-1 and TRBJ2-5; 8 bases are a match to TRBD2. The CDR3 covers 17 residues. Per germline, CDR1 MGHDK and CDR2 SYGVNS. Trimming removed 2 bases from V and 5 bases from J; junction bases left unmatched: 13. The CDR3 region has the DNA TGTGCCAGCAGTGAAAACCCCCGGGAGCGGGAGAGGGAGACCCAGTACTTC. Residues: CASSENPRERERETQYF.

Here the CDR3 DNA reads TGTGCCAGTAGTATAAGCGGGGTCTTTGGACACAATGAGCAGTTCTTC. Translated: CASSISGVFGHNEQFF. The chain is built from TRBV19 and TRBJ2-1; 7 nucleotides match TRBD2. J was trimmed by 5 bases and V by 2 bases; bases with no gene match: 9. Looked up from germline, CDR1 is LNHDA and CDR2 is SQIVND (reference sequence). The CDR3 covers 16 residues.